This TCR beta chain was sequenced for a study of CD4 and CD8 cells across lung adenocarcinoma regions. CDR3 length: 17 amino acids. A single record per CDR3 protein comes from TCRdb applying MiXCR to the PCR reads. Counted here are under 10,000 distinct CDR3 sequences, around 43% occurring once; the ten biggest clones make up around 19%. Donors had localized lung adenocarcinoma, a non-small cell lung cancer. Material: CD4+ T cells from the margin of a lung tumor. This TCR came from a female donor with lung adenocarcinoma. The CD4 and CD8 labels of this study may be unreliable. The rearrangement uses TRBV12-3 or TRBV12-4 and TRBJ2-1; perhaps TRBD1 as D (6 bases). The J call could be wrong; TRBJ2-5 is a better fit for the DNA end. In nucleotides, the CDR3 is TGTGCCAGCAGTTTCGATTTCGGCGTCAGGGGAGAAGAGACCCAGTACTTC. Translation gives CASSFDFGVRGEETQYF.